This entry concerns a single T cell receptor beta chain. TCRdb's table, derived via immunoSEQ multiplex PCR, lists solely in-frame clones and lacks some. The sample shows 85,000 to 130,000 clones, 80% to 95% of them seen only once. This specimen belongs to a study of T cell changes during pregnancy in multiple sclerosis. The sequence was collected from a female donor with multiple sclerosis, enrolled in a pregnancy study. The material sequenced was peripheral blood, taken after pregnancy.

DNA of the CDR3: TGCGCCAGCAGCCCGGGGGACCTGCGTGGCGGCTACACCTTC. It codes for CASSPGDLRGGYTF. The chain combines TRBV4-1 with TRBJ1-2; D is perhaps TRBD1 (5 bases). The CDR3 extends over 14 amino acids. Germline loops: CDR1 MGHRA, CDR2 YSYEKL. V lost 4 bases, J lost 8 bases, and 17 bases lay in between.